This entry describes one TCR beta chain. Its antigen is as yet unknown. Germline V lookup: CDR1 LGHNA, CDR2 YNFKEQ. This CDR3 region has 16 residues. V lost 6 bases to trimming and J lost 7 bases, with 19 bases between them. The data belong to a study of response to subunit inactivated influenza vaccine. Study-level points and caveats: Authors suggested that a seasonal influenza vaccination recruits few new T cells each time.

TCRdb redid the calling of the RT-PCR reads with MiXCR, one entry per CDR3 protein. The table shows about 520,000 distinct CDR3 sequences, with about 25% occurring only once. The receptor was isolated from a man in his fifties or sixties who received an inactivated influenza vaccine. The chain uses TRBV4-2 and TRBJ1-6, with D unresolved. Source: CD4+ T cells sorted from PBMCs, taken more than 4 days after vaccination. CDR3 DNA: TGTGCCAGCAGACCAGATCCCGGACGGAGGAATTCACCCCTCCACTTT. Translation gives CASRPDPGRRNSPLHF.